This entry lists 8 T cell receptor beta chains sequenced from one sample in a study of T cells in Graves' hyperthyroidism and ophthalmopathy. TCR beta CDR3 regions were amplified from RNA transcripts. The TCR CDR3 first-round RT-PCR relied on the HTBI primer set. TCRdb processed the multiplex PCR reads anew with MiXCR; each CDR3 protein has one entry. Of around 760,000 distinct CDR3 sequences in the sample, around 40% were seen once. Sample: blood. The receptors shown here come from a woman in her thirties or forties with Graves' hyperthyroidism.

CDR3 loop: CATSRDLGASGPYEQYF. In nucleotides, the CDR3 is TGTGCCACCAGCAGAGATCTTGGTGCTAGCGGTCCCTACGAGCAGTACTTC. The genes are TRBV15 and TRBJ2-7; 7 bases line up with TRBD2. This CDR3 spans 17 amino acids. In germline, CDR1 is LNHNV, CDR2 YYDKDF (reference sequence). After removal of 0 bases from V and 2 bases from J, the junction contained 10 bases not matched to a gene. Supplemented by reference TRBV15 and TRBJ2-7, the full variable domain reads DAMVIQNPRYQVTQFGKPVTLSCSQTLNHNVMYWYQQKSSQAPKLLFHYYDKDFNNEADTPDNFQSRRPNTSFCFLDIRSPGLGDTAMYLCATSRDLGASGPYEQYFGPGTRLTVT.

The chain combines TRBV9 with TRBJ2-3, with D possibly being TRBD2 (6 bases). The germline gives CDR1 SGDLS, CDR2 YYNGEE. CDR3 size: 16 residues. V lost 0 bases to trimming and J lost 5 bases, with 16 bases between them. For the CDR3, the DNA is TGTGCCAGCAGCGTAGGGTACGGGAGTCTGGGAGATACGCAGTATTTT. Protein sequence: CASSVGYGSLGDTQYF. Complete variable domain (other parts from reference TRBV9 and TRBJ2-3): DSGVTQTPKHLITATGQRVTLRCSPRSGDLSVYWYQQSLDQGLQFLIQYYNGEERAKGNILERFSAQQFPDLHSELNLSSLELGDSALYFCASSVGYGSLGDTQYFGPGTRLTVL.

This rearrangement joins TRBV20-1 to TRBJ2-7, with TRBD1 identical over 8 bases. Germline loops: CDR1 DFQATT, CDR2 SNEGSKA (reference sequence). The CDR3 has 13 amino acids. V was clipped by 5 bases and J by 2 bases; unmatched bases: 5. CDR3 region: CSAGTGGPYEQYF. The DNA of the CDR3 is TGCAGTGCTGGGACAGGTGGGCCCTACGAGCAGTACTTC.

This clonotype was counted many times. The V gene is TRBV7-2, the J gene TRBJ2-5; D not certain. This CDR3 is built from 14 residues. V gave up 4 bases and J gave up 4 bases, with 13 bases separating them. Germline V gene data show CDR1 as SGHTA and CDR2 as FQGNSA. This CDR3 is CASSSYGPRETQYF. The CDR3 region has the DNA TGTGCCAGCAGCTCTTACGGGCCGAGAGAGACCCAGTACTTC.

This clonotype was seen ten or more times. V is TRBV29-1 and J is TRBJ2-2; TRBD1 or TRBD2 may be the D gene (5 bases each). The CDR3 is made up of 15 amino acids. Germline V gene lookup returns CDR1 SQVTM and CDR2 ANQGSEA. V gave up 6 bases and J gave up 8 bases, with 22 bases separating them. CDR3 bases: TGCAGCGTCGAACCGGGAAGCGCCCAGGGAGGGGAGCTGTTTTTT. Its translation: CSVEPGSAQGGELFF.

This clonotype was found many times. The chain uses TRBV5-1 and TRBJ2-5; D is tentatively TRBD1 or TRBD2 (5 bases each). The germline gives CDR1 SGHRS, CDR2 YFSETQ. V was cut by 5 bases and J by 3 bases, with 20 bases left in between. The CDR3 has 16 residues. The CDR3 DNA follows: TGCGCCAGCAGTGGGATCGGCGGGCCCAGGGAAGAGACCCAGTACTTC. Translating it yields CASSGIGGPREETQYF.

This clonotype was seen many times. The CDR3 sequence is CAISGGTSGEYEQYF. Here the CDR3 DNA reads TGTGCCATCAGTGGCGGGACTAGCGGGGAATACGAGCAGTACTTC. The V and J genes are TRBV10-3 and TRBJ2-7, with 13 bases matching TRBD2. Trimming cost V 4 bases and J 4 bases; bases outside gene matches: 4. CDR3 size: 15 residues. In germline, CDR1 is ENHRY, CDR2 SYGVKD.

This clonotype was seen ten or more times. The CDR3 loop is CASSFQGANYGYTF. DNA for the CDR3: TGTGCCAGCAGCTTTCAGGGGGCGAACTATGGCTACACCTTC. The J gene is TRBJ1-2, the V gene TRBV11-3; TRBD1 matches at 8 bases. Trimming took 3 bases from V and 2 from J; bases not matched to a gene: 2. The V gene's germline CDR1 is SGHNT and CDR2 YENEEA. The CDR3 is made up of 14 amino acids.